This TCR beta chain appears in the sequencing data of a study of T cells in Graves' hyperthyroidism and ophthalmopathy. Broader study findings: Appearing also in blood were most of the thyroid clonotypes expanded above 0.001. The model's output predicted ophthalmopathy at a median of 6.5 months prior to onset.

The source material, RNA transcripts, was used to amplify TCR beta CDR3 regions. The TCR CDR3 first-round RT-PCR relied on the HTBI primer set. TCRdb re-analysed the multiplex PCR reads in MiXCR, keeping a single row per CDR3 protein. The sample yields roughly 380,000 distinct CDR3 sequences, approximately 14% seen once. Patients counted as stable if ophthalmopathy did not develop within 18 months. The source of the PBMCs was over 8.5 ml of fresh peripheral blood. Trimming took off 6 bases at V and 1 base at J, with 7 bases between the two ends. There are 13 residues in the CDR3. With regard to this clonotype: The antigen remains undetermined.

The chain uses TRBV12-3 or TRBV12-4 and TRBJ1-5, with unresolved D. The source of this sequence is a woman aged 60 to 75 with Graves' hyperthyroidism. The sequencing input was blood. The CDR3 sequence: CASSTQSNQPQHF. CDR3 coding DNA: TGTGCCAGCAGCACGCAGAGCAATCAGCCCCAGCATTTT.